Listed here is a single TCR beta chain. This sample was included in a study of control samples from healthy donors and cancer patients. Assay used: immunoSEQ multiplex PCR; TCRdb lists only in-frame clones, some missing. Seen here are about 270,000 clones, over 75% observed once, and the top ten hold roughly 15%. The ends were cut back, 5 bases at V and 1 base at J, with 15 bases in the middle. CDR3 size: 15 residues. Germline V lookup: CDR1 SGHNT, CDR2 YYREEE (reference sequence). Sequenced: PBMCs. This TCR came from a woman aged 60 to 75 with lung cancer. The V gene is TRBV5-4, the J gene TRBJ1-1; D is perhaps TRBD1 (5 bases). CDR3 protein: CASSSTRGTNTEAFF. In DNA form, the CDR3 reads TGTGCCAGCAGTTCGACGCGGGGGACGAACACTGAAGCTTTCTTT.